The subject of this entry is one T cell receptor beta chain. Additional DNA sequences in this sample encode the identical CDR3. The source of the sample is a study of blood T cell repertoires in COVID-19. Study details: Researchers got acute and convalescent COVID-19 samples from the United States, Italy and Spain. Sample material is recorded as cDNA or gDNA derived from T cells, B-cell-depleted T cells, or PBMCs.

The germline V gene has CDR1 SGHRS and CDR2 YFSETQ. Trimming removed 4 bases from V and 5 bases from J; junction bases left unmatched: 9. The CDR3 consists of 16 residues. The assay was immunoSEQ multiplex PCR, and TCRdb's table has in-frame clones only and misses some. This table has around 210,000 clones, over 75% appearing once. Patients from Seattle were sampled longitudinally, starting during active infection. Specimen: peripheral blood. This TCR was recovered from a man aged 45-60 years with COVID-19, enrolled during active disease. V gene TRBV5-1 combines with J gene TRBJ2-7; 13 nucleotides match TRBD2. CDR3: CASSRTSGGAFDEQYF. The CDR3 nucleotides are TGCGCCAGCAGCCGAACTAGCGGGGGGGCGTTTGACGAGCAGTACTTC.